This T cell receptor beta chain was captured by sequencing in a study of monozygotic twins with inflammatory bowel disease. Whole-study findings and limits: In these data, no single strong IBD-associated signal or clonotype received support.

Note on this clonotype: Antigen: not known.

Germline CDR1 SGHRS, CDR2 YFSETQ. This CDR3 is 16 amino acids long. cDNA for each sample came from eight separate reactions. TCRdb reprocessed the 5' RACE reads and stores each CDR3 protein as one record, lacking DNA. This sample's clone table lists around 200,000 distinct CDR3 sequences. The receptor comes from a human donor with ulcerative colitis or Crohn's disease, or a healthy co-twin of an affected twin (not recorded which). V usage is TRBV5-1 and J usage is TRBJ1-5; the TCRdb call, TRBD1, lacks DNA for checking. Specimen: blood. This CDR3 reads CASSLGTEYSNQPQHF.